This is a list of T cell receptor beta chains from one sample in a study of Ad26.COV2.S vaccination and SARS-CoV-2 variants. Measured with immunoSEQ multiplex PCR; TCRdb has only the in-frame clones, and not every one. The profile shows under 150,000 clones, roughly 88% of them singletons. The sequencing here drew on peripheral blood, taken after recovery from COVID-19. Source of these receptors: a human donor who had recovered from COVID-19. Each CDR3 is given with its conserved first and last residue. A D gene is named only where the DNA matches it firmly. Only part of the rows carry a size: once, few, many, or a class if the clone is expanded.

v_gene,abundance,d_gene,j_gene,CDR3nt,CDR3aa
TRBV2,.,.,TRBJ1-4,TGTGCCAGCGCGCGGGGAGTTCCCGGGTTTAATGAAAAACTGTTTTTT,CASARGVPGFNEKLFF
TRBV7-2,.,TRBD1,TRBJ1-1,TGTGCCAGCAGCCATGACAGGGGGCACGGGAGTGAAGCTTTCTTT,CASSHDRGHGSEAFF
TRBV6-5,.,.,TRBJ2-5,TGTGCCAGCAGTTACGGGGGACGGCCTCAAGAGACCCAGTACTTC,CASSYGGRPQETQYF
TRBV7-9,.,.,TRBJ2-2,TGTGCCAGCAGGGACGAACAGGCCGAGAACACCGGGGAGCTGTTTTTT,CASRDEQAENTGELFF
TRBV27,once,TRBD1,TRBJ1-2,TGTGCCAGCAGGCAGGACAGGGCGGCCTATGGCTACACCTTC,CASRQDRAAYGYTF
TRBV27,.,TRBD1,TRBJ2-1,TGTGCCAGCAGACCGGGACAGAGGCGCAATGAGCAGTTCTTC,CASRPGQRRNEQFF
TRBV15,once,.,TRBJ1-2,TGTGCCACCACGCTGGGCAGTAACTATGGCTACACCTTC,CATTLGSNYGYTF
TRBV4-3,.,.,TRBJ2-7,TGCGCCAGCAGCTCCGATCTCGGGGGCTCCTACGAGCAGTACTTC,CASSSDLGGSYEQYF
TRBV28,.,.,TRBJ2-7,TGTGCCAGCAGTTTATTGGCGGTGACCTACGAGCAGTACTTC,CASSLLAVTYEQYF
TRBV6-4,.,.,TRBJ1-6,TGTGCCAGCATAGAAGGGTGGCGGGACAAGCAAAATTCACCCCTCCACTTT,CASIEGWRDKQNSPLHF
TRBV28,.,.,TRBJ2-7,TGTGCCAGCAGCCAGGGGTACGAGCAGTACTTC,CASSQGYEQYF
TRBV7-9,.,TRBD1,TRBJ1-1,TGTGCCAGCAGCCCATGGACAGGGCAGGCTTTCTTT,CASSPWTGQAFF
TRBV24-1,.,.,TRBJ1-2,TGTGCCACCAGTGACCCTGGATTCTCTACTGGCTACACCTTC,CATSDPGFSTGYTF
TRBV6-5,.,TRBD1,TRBJ1-2,TGTGCCAGCAGATTGGACAGGGCGGATGGCTACACCTTC,CASRLDRADGYTF
TRBV19,.,.,TRBJ1-3,TGTGCCAGTAGTCCTCCGGGGAGGGGCGGATCTGGAAACACCATATATTTT,CASSPPGRGGSGNTIYF
TRBV5-4,.,.,TRBJ1-2,TGTGCCAGCAGCTCGGGGGCAACTAACTATGGCTACACCTTC,CASSSGATNYGYTF
TRBV19,.,.,TRBJ2-3,TGTGCCAGTAGCGGGGGCCCAGTGGATACGCAGTATTTT,CASSGGPVDTQYF
TRBV19,.,.,TRBJ2-5,TGTGCCAGTAGTTTAGGGAGAGAGACCCAGTACTTC,CASSLGRETQYF
TRBV5-1,.,TRBD1,TRBJ1-1,TGCGCCAGCAGCCTCGGACAGGGGCAAGAAGCTTTCTTT,CASSLGQGQEAFF
TRBV4-3,.,.,TRBJ2-3,TGCGCCAGCAGCCAAGATATTGTTCTAGCGGATACGCAGTATTTT,CASSQDIVLADTQYF
TRBV6-1,.,.,TRBJ2-7,TGTGCCAGCAGTGAAGGGTTCTACGAGCAGTACTTC,CASSEGFYEQYF
TRBV7-2,.,.,TRBJ2-5,TGTGCCAGCAGCTTTGGGCCAGCGCGAGGAGAGACCCAGTACTTC,CASSFGPARGETQYF
TRBV10-1,.,TRBD2,TRBJ2-1,TGCGCCAGCAGTGGAGGATTCAGCGGGGGGGCCTCTGAGCAGTTCTTC,CASSGGFSGGASEQFF
TRBV4-3,once,.,TRBJ2-2,TGCGCCAGCAGCCACGCGACAAACACCGGGGAGCTGTTTTTT,CASSHATNTGELFF
TRBV7-2,.,.,TRBJ1-4,TGTGCCAGCAGCTTGGGGGGGGGAAAACTGTTTTTT,CASSLGGGKLFF